This TCR beta chain comes out of a study of blood T cell repertoires in COVID-19. With 7 bases removed from V and 4 bases from J, the gap between germline ends came to 10 bases. The CDR3 is 12 amino acids. Germline V lookup: CDR1 MNHNY, CDR2 SVGAGI (reference sequence). This table comes from immunoSEQ multiplex PCR, and its TCRdb copy is limited to in-frame clones, with some not included. The top ten clones hold roughly 9.8% of a sample with more than 150,000 clones, around 85% of them seen once. The origin of this receptor is a woman over 75 with acute or convalescent COVID-19. The sequenced sample consisted of peripheral blood. The V call is TRBV6-6, the J call TRBJ1-2; D not certain. CDR3 region: CASKPDFYGYTF. The CDR3 DNA reads as TGTGCCAGCAAGCCAGACTTCTATGGCTACACCTTC.